What follows are 30 T cell receptor beta chains derived from one specimen sequenced in a study of cytomegalovirus exposure and HLA in healthy donors. PCR employed 60 Vbeta and 13 Jbeta primers. The table came from immunoSEQ multiplex PCR; TCRdb's copy has only in-frame clones and leaves some out. The repertoire includes 100,000 to 150,000 clones, 80% to 90% of them detected once, and approximately 3.5% sits in the top ten. Sequenced sample: PBMCs. The receptor source for this set is a woman aged 40 to 49 in good health and CMV-seropositive.

The chain uses TRBV9 and TRBJ1-3, with D perhaps matching TRBD1 (6 bases). Per the germline V gene, CDR1 is SGDLS and CDR2 is YYNGEE. This CDR3 is 15 amino acids long. V dropped 4 bases and J dropped 4 bases, with 15 bases sitting between them. The CDR3 DNA is TGTGCCAGCAGCCCCCAGGACAGAAACGGAAACACCATATATTTT. This encodes CASSPQDRNGNTIYF.

The J gene is TRBJ2-7, the V gene TRBV10-1, with D possibly matching TRBD1 (6 bases). V lost 1 base, J lost 7 bases, and 8 bases lay in between. Looked up from germline, CDR1 is WNHNN and CDR2 is SYGVQD (reference sequence). The CDR3 is 12 residues long. The CDR3 nucleotides are TGCGCCAGCAGTGAGTTTGGACAGGAGCAGTACTTC. Amino acids: CASSEFGQEQYF.

The V gene is TRBV27, the J gene TRBJ2-5; D is possibly TRBD1 (6 bases). The CDR3 spans 13 residues. Per germline, CDR1 MNHEY and CDR2 SMNVEV (reference sequence). V shed 3 bases and J shed 3 bases, with 8 bases lying between them. CDR3 region: CASSFEGEETQYF. Written as DNA, the CDR3 is TGTGCCAGCAGTTTTGAGGGGGAAGAGACCCAGTACTTC.

CDR3 nucleotides: TGTGCCAGCAGTTATAAACAGAGCAATTCACCCCTCCACTTT. Translation: CASSYKQSNSPLHF. The V gene is TRBV6-5, the J gene TRBJ1-6; D is undetermined. CDR3 length equals 14 residues. The germline V and J ends were trimmed by 3 bases and 7 bases, with 10 bases remaining between them. Germline V gene sequence: CDR1 MNHEY, CDR2 SVGAGI.

The J gene is TRBJ2-7, the V gene TRBV6-5, with D possibly being TRBD2 (5 bases). Per the germline V gene, CDR1 is MNHEY and CDR2 is SVGAGI. Deletions cut 7 bases from V and 2 bases from J, with 15 bases between. The CDR3 has 14 residues. CDR3 protein: CASTRADGTYEQYF. The DNA for the CDR3 is TGTGCCAGCACCCGAGCGGACGGTACCTACGAGCAGTACTTC.

The DNA of the CDR3 is TGTGCCACCAGCAGAGATGGGGGGGGACAGGGCCAGATTGAAGCTTTCTTT. As protein: CATSRDGGGQGQIEAFF. The chain combines TRBV15 with TRBJ1-1, with 9 bases fitting TRBD1. Trimming cost V 0 bases and J 7 bases; bases outside gene matches: 12. The CDR3 runs 17 residues. Per germline, CDR1 LNHNV and CDR2 YYDKDF (reference sequence).

V gene TRBV5-8 combines with J gene TRBJ2-7, with D possibly TRBD1 on 6 matching bases. The germline V gene encodes CDR1 SGHTS and CDR2 YDEGEE. The CDR3 length is 13 residues. With 4 bases removed from V and 2 bases from J, the gap between germline ends came to 10 bases. CDR3 loop: CASSNRVAYEQYF. The DNA for the CDR3 is TGTGCCAGCAGCAACAGGGTTGCCTACGAGCAGTACTTC. The full variable domain, with the rest looked up from reference TRBV5-8 and TRBJ2-7, is EAGVTQSPTHLIKTRGQQATLRCSPISGHTSVYWYQQALGLGLQFLLWYDEGEERNRGNFPPRFSGRQFPNYSSELNVNALELEDSALYLCASSNRVAYEQYFGPGTRLTVT.

The rearrangement joins TRBV28 to TRBJ2-1; the D gene is possibly TRBD2 (6 bases). The germline V gene has CDR1 MDHEN and CDR2 SYDVKM. Trimming took off 7 bases at V and 0 bases at J, with 16 bases between the two ends. This CDR3 is built from 16 residues. CDR3: CASTRGTSSSYNEQFF. The CDR3 DNA reads TGTGCCAGCACCCGAGGGACTTCAAGCTCCTACAATGAGCAGTTCTTC.

The rearrangement links TRBV30 to TRBJ2-7, with D possibly TRBD1 on 5 matching bases. The CDR3 spans 12 residues. Looked up from germline, CDR1 is GTSNPN and CDR2 is SVGIG (reference sequence). The V end was cut by 5 bases, the J end by 4 bases, with 12 bases between. The CDR3 sequence: CAWGISGYEQYF. CDR3 DNA: TGTGCCTGGGGCATTTCAGGGTACGAGCAGTACTTC.

The V call is TRBV7-2, the J call TRBJ2-2; 8 positions agree with TRBD2. Germline assignment: CDR1 SGHTA and CDR2 FQGNSA. Losses at the gene ends were 5 bases for V and 5 bases for J; bases not matched to a gene: 13. The CDR3 contains 17 residues. The CDR3 DNA reads TGTGCCAGCAGCCCCCGTGGGAGCGGGAGAGGGACCGGGGAGCTGTTTTTT. Translation: CASSPRGSGRGTGELFF.

The DNA of the CDR3 is TGCGCCAGCAGCCCTCAGGGACTAGCGATAGGCAATGAGCAGTTCTTC. Translating gives CASSPQGLAIGNEQFF. The V and J genes are TRBV4-3 and TRBJ2-1, with 10 bases that match TRBD2. V gave up 4 bases and J gave up 6 bases; unmatched junction bases: 9. This CDR3 contains 16 residues. Germline-derived CDR1 and CDR2 are LGHNA and YSLEER.

This chain uses TRBV9 with TRBJ2-7, with D perhaps matching TRBD1 (6 bases). The ends were cut back, 0 bases at V and 5 bases at J, with 18 bases in the middle. Germline loops: CDR1 SGDLS, CDR2 YYNGEE. The CDR3 has 16 amino acids. CDR3 coding DNA: TGTGCCAGCAGCGTAGAATTAGGAACAGGGATTGACGAGCAGTACTTC. This sequence encodes CASSVELGTGIDEQYF.

The chain is built from TRBV27 and TRBJ2-7; TRBD2 matches at 7 bases. V shed 4 bases and J 0 bases; nucleotides not matched to a gene: 15. This CDR3 spans 18 amino acids. CDR1 MNHEY and CDR2 SMNVEV come from the germline V gene (reference sequence). CDR3 amino acids: CASSSPSREATSSYEQYF. Written as DNA, the CDR3 is TGTGCCAGCAGTTCTCCTTCCCGGGAGGCCACTAGCTCCTACGAGCAGTACTTC.

The chain recombines TRBV19 with TRBJ1-1, with 8 nucleotides matching TRBD1. The germline CDR1 and CDR2 sequences are LNHDA and SQIVND (reference sequence). This CDR3 has 15 residues. Trimming took 4 bases from V and 3 from J; bases not matched to a gene: 7. CDR3 DNA sequence: TGTGCCAGTAGTACCGGACAGGGACCGGACACTGAAGCTTTCTTT. As protein: CASSTGQGPDTEAFF.

This chain uses TRBV7-3 with TRBJ2-3; 9 positions agree with TRBD2. Trimming removed 5 bases from V and 5 bases from J; junction bases left unmatched: 5. Germline assignment: CDR1 SGHTA and CDR2 FQGTGA. CDR3 size: 14 residues. The CDR3 protein is CASSPSGEGDTQYF. The CDR3 DNA sequence: TGTGCCAGCAGCCCTAGCGGGGAGGGAGATACGCAGTATTTT.

Remarks on this clone: Since no conserved phenylalanine or tryptophan closes the CDR3, a read error is the likely cause. The limits of the CDR3 on the DNA are not certain, so only TCRdb's listed CDR3 is given. The V and J genes are TRBV4-1 and TRBJ2-7; the D segment call TRBD2 is taken from the table without a DNA check. In germline, CDR1 is MGHRA, CDR2 YSYEKL. Ends included, the CDR3 has 15 residues. The CDR3 region is CASSQDREAGFEVVL.

The V gene is TRBV21-1, the J gene TRBJ1-3; the table's D call TRBD1 went unverified against the DNA. TRBV21-1 is a documented pseudogene. This CDR3 is built from 16 residues. Here the CDR3 reads CASSKETGSSGNTIYF. The CDR3, as DNA: TGTGCCAGCAGCAAAGAGACAGGGAGCTCTGGAAACACCATATATTTT.

In this sample, this clone turned up once. V and J are TRBV25-1 and TRBJ2-3; 13 nucleotides align to TRBD2. The germline V gene encodes CDR1 MGHDK and CDR2 SYGVNS. The V segment lost 2 bases and the J segment 5 bases; nucleotides outside the gene matches: 4. The CDR3 consists of 16 residues. The DNA of the CDR3 is TGTGCCAGCAGTGAAGGGACTAGCGGGAATGGAGATACGCAGTATTTT. This encodes CASSEGTSGNGDTQYF. Full variable domain (outside the CDR3, taken from reference TRBV25-1 and TRBJ2-3): EADIYQTPRYLVIGTGKKITLECSQTMGHDKMYWYQQDPGMELHLIHYSYGVNSTEKGDLSSESTVSRIRTEHFPLTLESARPSHTSQYLCASSEGTSGNGDTQYFGPGTRLTVL.

The chain has TRBV5-1 and TRBJ1-1; perhaps TRBD1 as D (5 bases). With 2 bases removed from V and 3 bases from J, the gap between germline ends came to 17 bases. CDR1 and CDR2 from the germline V gene are SGHRS and YFSETQ. This CDR3 comprises 16 residues. CDR3: CASSFPRGGRDTEAFF. The CDR3 DNA reads TGCGCCAGCAGCTTCCCCCGGGGGGGGAGGGACACTGAAGCTTTCTTT. The complete variable domain, with remaining parts taken from reference TRBV5-1 and TRBJ1-1, reads KAGVTQTPRYLIKTRGQQVTLSCSPISGHRSVSWYQQTPGQGLQFLFEYFSETQRNKGNFPGRFSGRQFSNSRSEMNVSTLELGDSALYLCASSFPRGGRDTEAFFGQGTRLTVV.

This clone has more than one count but fewer than ten. The chain has TRBV2 and TRBJ2-3; 11 bases are shared with TRBD1. V shed 5 bases and J 2 bases; nucleotides not matched to a gene: 6. CDR3 length: 16 residues. CDR1 and CDR2 from the germline V gene are SNHLY and FYNNEI. The CDR3 protein is CASSLLGQGVTDTQYF. In nucleotides, the CDR3 is TGTGCCAGCAGTCTATTGGGACAGGGGGTCACAGATACGCAGTATTTT.

This clone was seen a handful of times. The J gene is TRBJ2-2, the V gene TRBV10-1; D is uncertain. V lost 3 bases to trimming and J lost 4 bases, with 6 bases between them. This CDR3 has 13 residues. Germline-derived CDR1 and CDR2 are WNHNN and SYGVQD (reference sequence). The CDR3 bases are TGCGCCAGCAGTGATTCGTCCACCGGGGAGCTGTTTTTT. It yields the protein CASSDSSTGELFF.

The chain links TRBV19 to TRBJ1-5; 10 bases agree with TRBD1. The CDR3 is made up of 17 amino acids. With V trimmed by 4 bases and J by 6 bases, 12 bases remained unmatched. Looked up from germline, CDR1 is LNHDA and CDR2 is SQIVND (reference sequence). Here the CDR3 DNA reads TGTGCCAGTAGTAAGGAGACAGGGGGCATGAAGAGTCAGCCCCAGCATTTT. It encodes CASSKETGGMKSQPQHF.

The rearrangement links TRBV6-5 to TRBJ2-5; D gene ambiguous. Germline V CDR1 and CDR2: MNHEY, SVGAGI. Trimming took off 6 bases at V and 2 bases at J, with 13 bases between the two ends. The CDR3 is 14 amino acids. CDR3 loop: CASSKMGPQETQYF. The DNA of the CDR3 is TGTGCCAGCAGCAAGATGGGCCCGCAAGAGACCCAGTACTTC.

The rearrangement joins TRBV6-5 to TRBJ1-5; D gene unclear. V was trimmed by 6 bases and J by 4 bases, leaving 16 bases between them. Germline V gene data show CDR1 as MNHEY and CDR2 as SVGAGI. There are 15 residues in the CDR3. The CDR3 loop reads CASRFRGSGNQPQHF. The CDR3 bases are TGTGCCAGCAGGTTCCGGGGATCTGGTAATCAGCCCCAGCATTTT.

This clone was counted a single time. V gene TRBV13 combines with J gene TRBJ2-7; D might be TRBD2 (6 bases). Between the trimmed V and J ends, which lost 5 bases and 0 bases, there was a span of 11 bases. The germline V gene has CDR1 PRHDT and CDR2 FYEKMQ (reference sequence). This CDR3 has 14 amino acids. CDR3 bases: TGTGCCAGCAGCCCGGCGGGGTTCTCCTACGAGCAGTACTTC. Its protein is CASSPAGFSYEQYF.

The chain joins TRBV18 to TRBJ1-2, with no clear D. The V end lost 2 bases, the J end lost 7 bases, and 11 bases lay between the germline ends. This CDR3 spans 13 amino acids. Germline values: CDR1 KGHSH, CDR2 LQKENI. The CDR3 DNA follows: TGTGCCAGCTCACCAGCGGCCTCCGGTGGCTACACCTTC. It is translated as CASSPAASGGYTF.

The chain has TRBV4-1 and TRBJ2-3; tentative D call: TRBD2 (7 bases). There are 18 residues in the CDR3. The ends were cut back, 2 bases at V and 4 bases at J, with 22 bases in the middle. Germline assignment: CDR1 MGHRA and CDR2 YSYEKL. CDR3 DNA: TGCGCCAGCAGCCAACAAGGGGGGGGACTAAGCATACCAGATACGCAGTATTTT. Translated, it gives CASSQQGGGLSIPDTQYF.

The chain is built from TRBV6-1 and TRBJ2-7; no clear D gene. V dropped 2 bases and J dropped 0 bases, with 8 bases sitting between them. This CDR3 is 14 amino acids long. From germline, CDR1 is MNHNS and CDR2 SASEGT. CDR3 DNA: TGTGCCAGCAGTGAACGCGCCCCCTCCTACGAGCAGTACTTC. This translates into CASSERAPSYEQYF.

This chain uses TRBV2 with TRBJ1-5; no definite D call. CDR3 length: 13 residues. V was cut by 8 bases and J by 0 bases, with 8 bases left in between. Germline V gene lookup returns CDR1 SNHLY and CDR2 FYNNEI. Here the CDR3 DNA reads TGTGCCAGCTCGACAAATAGCAATCAGCCCCAGCATTTT. This gives the protein CASSTNSNQPQHF.

J is TRBJ2-3 and V is TRBV5-1; D is ambiguous. Looked up from germline, CDR1 is SGHRS and CDR2 is YFSETQ. V lost 0 bases to trimming and J lost 0 bases, with 5 bases between them. The CDR3 consists of 14 residues. The CDR3 DNA reads TGCGCCAGCAGCTTGGACAGAAGCACAGATACGCAGTATTTT. It yields the protein CASSLDRSTDTQYF.